Shown below are 17 T cell receptor beta chains from a single sample sequenced in a study of blood T cells in healthy people across ages. Through a sample-barcoded 5' primer and a J-beta primer mix, a second PCR was run for about 6 to 12 cycles. From the 5' RACE reads, TCRdb called clonotypes with MiXCR, one entry per CDR3 protein. The data hold 800,000 to 950,000 distinct CDR3 sequences, with roughly 52% observed a single time. The sample was blood. The receptors come from a man between 25 and 39 years old in good health.

Only a few counts were recorded for this clonotype. V usage is TRBV4-3 and J usage is TRBJ1-1; D call uncertain. Germline V gene sequence: CDR1 LGHNA, CDR2 YSLEER. The CDR3 contains 16 residues. Trimming took off 0 bases at V and 0 bases at J, with 11 bases between the two ends. The CDR3 here is CASSQEYGGLNTEAFF. CDR3 coding DNA: TGCGCCAGCAGCCAAGAGTATGGAGGGCTGAACACTGAAGCTTTCTTT.

This clonotype was seen only a few times. This chain uses TRBV4-1 with TRBJ2-7; D is possibly TRBD2 (5 bases). Germline CDR1 reads MGHRA; CDR2 reads YSYEKL. The CDR3 spans 14 residues. Trimming took off 1 base at V and 2 bases at J, with 9 bases between the two ends. CDR3 in DNA: TGCGCCAGCAGCCAAGGGAAGGGAGCCTACGAGCAGTACTTC. Its protein is CASSQGKGAYEQYF.

This clonotype came up a few times. The J gene is TRBJ2-1, the V gene TRBV7-2; D perhaps matches TRBD2 (7 bases). V was shortened by 5 bases and J by 7 bases, with 15 bases between the two germline ends. The CDR3 has 14 amino acids. Germline V lookup: CDR1 SGHTA, CDR2 FQGNSA. The CDR3 DNA is TGTGCCAGCAGCCGAATGGGGGGGCAAAATGAGCAGTTCTTC. It codes for CASSRMGGQNEQFF.

The sample holds a few counts of this clonotype. V gene TRBV7-2 combines with J gene TRBJ1-2; TRBD1 aligns across 9 bases. CDR3 length: 16 residues. Trimming took 5 bases from V and 8 from J; bases not matched to a gene: 15. Per germline, CDR1 SGHTA and CDR2 FQGNSA. CDR3 nucleotide sequence: TGTGCCAGCAGCCCCAGGGGAGGGACAGGGTCTTTCGGCTACACCTTC. This encodes CASSPRGGTGSFGYTF.

This clonotype has only a few counts. The chain combines TRBV12-3 or TRBV12-4 with TRBJ2-5; D unresolved. The V and J ends lost 5 bases and 5 bases respectively, with 18 bases between them. This CDR3 is built from 15 residues. CDR3 DNA: TGTGCCAGCAGTCTAGGACGGACCTTCGCGGAGACCCAGTACTTC. This encodes CASSLGRTFAETQYF.

The CDR3 DNA reads as TGTGCCAGCAGTCACCCTAGCGGACCTTCCTACGAGCAGTACTTC. It yields the protein CASSHPSGPSYEQYF. The rearrangement links TRBV28 to TRBJ2-7; 7 bases agree with TRBD2. Per germline, CDR1 MDHEN and CDR2 SYDVKM. After removal of 5 bases from V and 1 base from J, the junction contained 8 bases not matched to a gene. This CDR3 has 15 amino acids.

This rearrangement joins TRBV5-1 to TRBJ2-7, with TRBD1 matching 9 bases. V shed 4 bases, J shed 6 bases, and the junction held 8 bases outside the gene matches. This CDR3 is 14 amino acids long. Germline V gene sequence: CDR1 SGHRS, CDR2 YFSETQ. For the CDR3, the DNA is TGCGCCAGCAGCCTGACAGGGGGATGGTGCGAGCAGTACTTC. This translates into CASSLTGGWCEQYF.

This sequence joins TRBV18 and TRBJ2-5; 7 bases fit TRBD1. The end of the DNA aligns better with TRBJ2-7, so the J call may be wrong. This CDR3 has 15 residues. Germline lookup yields CDR1 KGHSH and CDR2 LQKENI. The CDR3 sequence is CASSRLEGQIYEQYF. The CDR3 bases are TGTGCCAGCTCCCGCCTCGAGGGACAGATCTACGAGCAGTACTTC.

This clonotype was counted between two and nine times. The CDR3 DNA is TGTGCCATCAGTGGACAGGGGGGATCCACAGATACGCAGTATTTT. Protein: CAISGQGGSTDTQYF. V and J are TRBV10-3 and TRBJ2-3; 9 bases align to TRBD1. The V and J ends lost 4 bases and 2 bases, in that order; junction bases with no gene match: 4. This CDR3 contains 15 residues. The germline CDR1 and CDR2 sequences are ENHRY and SYGVKD.

The gene calls are TRBV2 and TRBJ1-2, with D possibly TRBD1 on 6 matching bases. Germline loops: CDR1 SNHLY, CDR2 FYNNEI. CDR3 length equals 13 residues. V shed 5 bases and J shed 10 bases, with 17 bases lying between them. In DNA form, the CDR3 reads TGTGCCAGCAGTACCGACAGGACGGAGGACTACACCTTC. Protein product: CASSTDRTEDYTF.

This clonotype was seen more than once but under ten times. The V and J genes are TRBV29-1 and TRBJ2-3, with D possibly TRBD2 on 6 matching bases. V was clipped by 7 bases and J by 3 bases, with 11 bases between them. This CDR3 spans 12 amino acids. CDR1 is SQVTM and CDR2 is ANQGSEA in the germline V gene. CDR3 DNA sequence: TGCAGCGGGGGGGATCTGACAGATACGCAGTATTTT. Its translation is CSGGDLTDTQYF.

The chain has TRBV9 and TRBJ1-4, with no clear D. Trimming removed 2 bases at V and 0 bases at J, with 14 bases between. This CDR3 is built from 17 residues. Germline CDR1 SGDLS, CDR2 YYNGEE. Written as DNA, the CDR3 is TGTGCCAGCAGCGTTTCTTACGGATCCTCAACTAATGAAAAACTGTTTTTT. It translates to CASSVSYGSSTNEKLFF.

The chain links TRBV10-3 to TRBJ2-1; 9 bases agree with TRBD1. The CDR3 has 15 residues. CDR1 is ENHRY and CDR2 is SYGVKD in the germline V gene. With 4 bases clipped from V and 7 bases from J, the junction kept 8 bases outside the gene matches. The CDR3 region has the DNA TGTGCCATCAGTGGAGACAGGGGGTTGCGGAATGAGCAGTTCTTC. Its translation is CAISGDRGLRNEQFF.

This clonotype turned up a few times. The rearrangement joins TRBV10-3 to TRBJ2-2; 7 nucleotides agree with TRBD2. CDR3 size: 15 residues. Trimming cost V 5 bases and J 5 bases; bases outside gene matches: 8. Germline CDR1 and CDR2: ENHRY and SYGVKD. The DNA for the CDR3 is TGTGCCATCAGTAGATCCTGGGAGGGAACCGGGGAGCTGTTTTTT. Its translation is CAISRSWEGTGELFF.

This clonotype was recorded a few times. Written as DNA, the CDR3 is TGTGCCACCAGTGATCGGACAGCCAAGCAGTTCTTC. It translates to CATSDRTAKQFF. The rearrangement joins TRBV24-1 to TRBJ2-1; a weak D match, TRBD1 (6 bases). CDR3 length: 12 residues. V was shortened by 3 bases and J by 11 bases, with 10 bases between the two germline ends. Germline assignment: CDR1 KGHDR and CDR2 SFDVKD.

The chain carries TRBV9 and TRBJ2-2, with 9 bases identical to TRBD1. The CDR3 length is 17 residues. With V trimmed by 2 bases and J by 1 base, 6 bases remained unmatched. The germline V gene encodes CDR1 SGDLS and CDR2 YYNGEE. The CDR3 sequence is CASSVPRDRENTGELFF. In nucleotides, the CDR3 is TGTGCCAGCAGCGTTCCAAGGGACAGGGAGAACACCGGGGAGCTGTTTTTT.

The chain combines TRBV18 with TRBJ1-1; D gene uncertain. The CDR3 consists of 14 residues. Germline V gene lookup returns CDR1 KGHSH and CDR2 LQKENI. Trimming shortened V by 1 base and J by 4 bases, and 10 bases separated the two germline ends. CDR3 sequence (DNA): TGTGCCAGCTCACCACGTGCAGAACTCACTGAAGCTTTCTTT. The encoded protein is CASSPRAELTEAFF.